The clone carrying this T cell receptor beta chain was seen more than once but under ten times. The CDR3 extends over 17 amino acids. Trimming shortened V by 10 bases and J by 4 bases, and 25 bases separated the two germline ends. Per germline, CDR1 SGHTA and CDR2 FQGNSA. The data derive from a study of blood T cell repertoires in COVID-19. Study-level background: Researchers got acute and convalescent COVID-19 samples from the United States, Italy and Spain. The analysed material was cDNA or gDNA that came from T cells, B-cell-depleted T cells, or PBMCs.

Original processing methods: It was from reference gene primer amplification that nucleated cell counts were estimated. Libraries were prepared by immunoSEQ multiplex PCR; TCRdb keeps only in-frame clonotypes and omits some of them. That table furnishes V, J and clone size, whereas the DNA furnished D and trimming. Of 300,000 to 400,000 clones in the sample, around nine tenths were seen once. The TCR originated in a human donor in a cohort sampled during active COVID-19. The source material was peripheral blood. The V gene is TRBV7-2, the J gene TRBJ2-2; tentative D call: TRBD1 (5 bases). In nucleotides, the CDR3 is TGTGCCACCTACAGGACACTACCCCAGGAAGGCACCGGGGAGCTGTTTTTT. It codes for CATYRTLPQEGTGELFF.